One sample yielded the 15 T cell receptor beta chains listed below, sequenced in a study of blood T cell repertoires in COVID-19. The protocol was immunoSEQ multiplex PCR, while the TCRdb copy is restricted to in-frame clones and leaves out a portion. The sample shows 200,000 or so clones, less than 90% of them seen only once. What was sequenced was peripheral blood. These receptors came from a man between 35 and 55 years old with active or convalescent COVID-19.

The CDR3 nucleotides read TGTGCTCATCGGGACAGGACCGGGGAGCTGTTTTTT. Translated, it gives CAHRDRTGELFF. The chain has TRBV6-5 and TRBJ2-2, with 8 bases identical to TRBD1. Germline values: CDR1 MNHEY, CDR2 SVGAGI. CDR3 length equals 12 residues.

The J gene is TRBJ1-6, the V gene TRBV28, with 10 bases identical to TRBD1. Germline V gives CDR1 MDHEN, CDR2 SYDVKM. Trimming at V came to 3 bases and at J to 10 bases, leaving 9 bases not matched to a gene. The CDR3 totals 16 residues. DNA for the CDR3: TGTGCCAGCAGTTTGGGAGTGGGGACAGGGGTCTCACCCCTCCACTTT. It is translated as CASSLGVGTGVSPLHF.

This chain links TRBV9 with TRBJ2-3; 9 nucleotides match TRBD2. Germline V gene data show CDR1 as SGDLS and CDR2 as YYNGEE. The CDR3 totals 14 residues. The J segment lost 4 bases and the V segment lost 8 bases, leaving 8 bases of the junction unmatched. The CDR3 sequence: CASTRAGGPDTQYF. The DNA of the CDR3 is TGTGCCAGTACCAGGGCGGGGGGGCCAGATACGCAGTATTTT.

This chain joins TRBV3-1 (or the pseudogene TRBV3-2) and TRBJ2-7; D call uncertain. Germline loops: CDR1 LGHDT, CDR2 YNNKEL (reference sequence). The length of the CDR3 is 14 residues. V was trimmed by 1 base and J by 2 bases, leaving 9 bases between them. The CDR3 DNA reads TGTGCCAGCAGCCAAGGAGTTTATACCTACGAGCAGTACTTC. Its protein is CASSQGVYTYEQYF.

The chain couples TRBV7-6 to TRBJ2-1; TRBD2 agrees at 12 bases. V trimming: 5 bases; J trimming: 9 bases; junction bases outside the gene matches: 14. This CDR3 has 17 amino acids. Per germline, CDR1 SGHVS and CDR2 FNYEAQ. The DNA for the CDR3 is TGTGCCAGCAGCCCACGGCGAGGACTAGCGGGATTTGGTGAGCAGTTCTTC. Translated, it gives CASSPRRGLAGFGEQFF.

The CDR3 loop reads CASSSPSGQGHIGQYF. CDR3 in DNA: TGTGCCAGCAGTTCCCCCAGCGGACAGGGACACATAGGGCAGTACTTC. The chain is built from TRBV28 and TRBJ2-7; 8 bases map to TRBD1. The V and J ends lost 4 bases and 9 bases, in that order; junction bases with no gene match: 17. The CDR3 spans 16 residues. Germline loops: CDR1 MDHEN, CDR2 SYDVKM.

This chain connects TRBV29-1 to TRBJ2-1; the D is unclear. Germline V CDR1 and CDR2: SQVTM, ANQGSEA. Trimming pared 0 bases from V and 9 bases from J, leaving 12 bases between. The CDR3 loop spans 13 amino acids. The CDR3 loop reads CSVEESSPSEQFF. CDR3 coding DNA: TGCAGCGTTGAAGAATCCTCTCCTAGTGAGCAGTTCTTC.

Written as DNA, the CDR3 is TGTGCCAGCAGCTACGGACAGGGGGCCTATGAGCAGTTCTTC. This gives the protein CASSYGQGAYEQFF. This chain links TRBV4-2 with TRBJ2-1; TRBD1 matches 11 bases. Trimming cost V 5 bases and J 8 bases; bases outside gene matches: 5. Germline V CDR1 and CDR2: LGHNA, YNFKEQ. This CDR3 region has 14 residues.

In DNA, the CDR3 is TGTGCCACCAGCAGAGTTGACGGGACAGGGTGGGACTATGGCTACACCTTC. It translates to CATSRVDGTGWDYGYTF. The chain combines TRBV15 with TRBJ1-2; 9 bases match TRBD1. The CDR3 extends over 17 amino acids. Germline V gives CDR1 LNHNV, CDR2 YYDKDF (reference sequence). The junction had 9 bases not matched to a gene; V was cut back by 1 base and J by 3 bases.

In nucleotides, the CDR3 is TGTGCCTGGAGGAGGGACAGCCTTAACTATGGCTACACCTTC. As protein: CAWRRDSLNYGYTF. The chain is built from TRBV30 and TRBJ1-2; 7 nucleotides match TRBD1. CDR1 is GTSNPN and CDR2 is SVGIG in the germline V gene (reference sequence). Trimming at V came to 3 bases and at J to 1 base, leaving 5 bases not matched to a gene. CDR3 length equals 14 residues.

This chain links TRBV2 with TRBJ2-6, with D perhaps matching TRBD1 (6 bases). The V end lost 7 bases, the J end lost 0 bases, and 13 bases lay between the germline ends. Germline loops: CDR1 SNHLY, CDR2 FYNNEI. The CDR3 spans 16 residues. The CDR3 region has the DNA TGTGCCAGCATGTCGACAGGTTTCTCTGGGGCCAACGTCCTGACTTTC. Residues: CASMSTGFSGANVLTF.

The chain links TRBV30 to TRBJ1-3; 10 bases are shared with TRBD1. Germline CDR1 reads GTSNPN; CDR2 reads SVGIG (reference sequence). The CDR3 consists of 13 residues. The CDR3 reads CAGQGNSGNTIYF. The CDR3 nucleotides read TGTGCGGGACAGGGGAACTCTGGAAACACCATATATTTT.

The chain uses TRBV28 and TRBJ1-2, with TRBD1 matching 9 bases. CDR3 length equals 12 residues. CDR1 MDHEN and CDR2 SYDVKM come from the germline V gene. The trim removed 6 bases at V and 8 bases at J, leaving 4 bases unmatched. This CDR3 is CASRWTGEGYTF. The CDR3 DNA sequence: TGTGCCAGCAGATGGACAGGGGAAGGCTACACCTTC.

Only one count was recorded for this clone. V gene TRBV5-1 combines with J gene TRBJ2-1; 9 bases fit TRBD2. Germline lookup yields CDR1 SGHRS and CDR2 YFSETQ. The CDR3 length is 15 residues. The trim removed 4 bases at V and 4 bases at J, leaving 6 bases unmatched. The CDR3 region is CASSLTSGEYNEQFF. For the CDR3, the DNA is TGCGCCAGCAGCCTGACTAGCGGCGAATACAATGAGCAGTTCTTC. Full variable domain (rest looked up from reference TRBV5-1 and TRBJ2-1): KAGVTQTPRYLIKTRGQQVTLSCSPISGHRSVSWYQQTPGQGLQFLFEYFSETQRNKGNFPGRFSGRQFSNSRSEMNVSTLELGDSALYLCASSLTSGEYNEQFFGPGTRLTVL.

The chain uses TRBV5-4 and TRBJ2-7; the match to TRBD2 covers 11 bases. Losses at the gene ends were 3 bases for V and 1 base for J; bases not matched to a gene: 9. The germline V gene encodes CDR1 SGHNT and CDR2 YYREEE (reference sequence). There are 17 residues in the CDR3. The CDR3 loop reads CASSWRLAGTGSYEQYF. The CDR3 DNA reads as TGTGCCAGCAGCTGGAGACTAGCGGGAACCGGATCCTACGAGCAGTACTTC.